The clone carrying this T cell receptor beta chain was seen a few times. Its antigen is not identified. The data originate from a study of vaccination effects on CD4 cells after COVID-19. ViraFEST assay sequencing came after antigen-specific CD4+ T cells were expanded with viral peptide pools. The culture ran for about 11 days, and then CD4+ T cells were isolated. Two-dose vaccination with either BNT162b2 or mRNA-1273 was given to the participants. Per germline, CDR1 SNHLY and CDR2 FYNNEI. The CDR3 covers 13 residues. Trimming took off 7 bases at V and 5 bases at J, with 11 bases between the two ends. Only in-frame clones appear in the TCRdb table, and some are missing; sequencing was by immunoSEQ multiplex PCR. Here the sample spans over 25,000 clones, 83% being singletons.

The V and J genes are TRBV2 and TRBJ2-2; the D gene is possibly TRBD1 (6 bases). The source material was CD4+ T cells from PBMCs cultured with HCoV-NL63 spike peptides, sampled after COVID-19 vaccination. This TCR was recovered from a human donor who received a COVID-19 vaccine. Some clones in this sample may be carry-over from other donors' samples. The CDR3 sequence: CASNPQGTGELFF. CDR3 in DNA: TGTGCCAGCAACCCCCAGGGGACCGGGGAGCTGTTTTTT.